The present T cell receptor beta chain was sequenced within a study of blood T cell repertoires in COVID-19. Overall study: Researchers got acute and convalescent COVID-19 samples from the United States, Italy and Spain.

J gave up 6 bases and V 0 bases, and 6 bases lay outside the gene matches. CDR3 length: 16 residues. The germline V gene has CDR1 MNHNS and CDR2 SASEGT. Method: immunoSEQ multiplex PCR; TCRdb's copy keeps in-frame clones and lacks some. The sample holds about 110,000 clones, just over 70% seen once. Source material: peripheral blood. The chain links TRBV6-1 to TRBJ2-2; 8 bases are a match to TRBD1. The TCR was taken from a woman aged 40 to 50 with acute or convalescent COVID-19. CDR3 DNA sequence: TGTGCCAGCAGTGAAGCTCCGGACAGGGTCGCCGGGGAGCTGTTTTTT. Translation: CASSEAPDRVAGELFF.